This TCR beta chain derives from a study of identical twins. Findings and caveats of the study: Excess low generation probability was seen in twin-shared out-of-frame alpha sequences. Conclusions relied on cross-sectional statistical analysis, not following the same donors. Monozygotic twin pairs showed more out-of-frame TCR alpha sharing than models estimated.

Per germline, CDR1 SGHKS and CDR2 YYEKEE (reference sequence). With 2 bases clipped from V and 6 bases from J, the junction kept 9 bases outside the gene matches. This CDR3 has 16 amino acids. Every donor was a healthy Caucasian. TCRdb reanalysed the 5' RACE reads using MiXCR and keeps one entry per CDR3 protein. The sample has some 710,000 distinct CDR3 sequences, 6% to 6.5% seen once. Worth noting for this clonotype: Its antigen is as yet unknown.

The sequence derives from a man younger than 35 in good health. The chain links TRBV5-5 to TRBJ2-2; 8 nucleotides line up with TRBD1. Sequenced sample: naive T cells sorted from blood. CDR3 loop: CASSFDQGALPGELFF. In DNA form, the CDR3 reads TGTGCCAGCAGCTTCGACCAGGGGGCCCTCCCCGGGGAGCTGTTTTTT.